The sequence of this T cell receptor beta chain was determined in a study of T cell changes during pregnancy in multiple sclerosis. Produced via immunoSEQ multiplex PCR; TCRdb's table is partial and in-frame only. This sample carries under 70,000 clones, roughly 91% of them seen once, and the ten largest clones take about 1.2%. CDR1 and CDR2 (germline): SQVTM, ANQGSEA. V gave up 6 bases and J gave up 10 bases; unmatched junction bases: 3. The CDR3 has 11 residues. This TCR derives from a female donor in good health, enrolled as a control in a pregnancy study. This chain joins TRBV29-1 and TRBJ2-1, with TRBD2 identical over 10 bases. The sample consisted of peripheral blood, taken after pregnancy. The CDR3 sequence: CSVEGLAEQFF. Here the CDR3 DNA reads TGCAGCGTAGAGGGACTAGCGGAGCAGTTCTTC.